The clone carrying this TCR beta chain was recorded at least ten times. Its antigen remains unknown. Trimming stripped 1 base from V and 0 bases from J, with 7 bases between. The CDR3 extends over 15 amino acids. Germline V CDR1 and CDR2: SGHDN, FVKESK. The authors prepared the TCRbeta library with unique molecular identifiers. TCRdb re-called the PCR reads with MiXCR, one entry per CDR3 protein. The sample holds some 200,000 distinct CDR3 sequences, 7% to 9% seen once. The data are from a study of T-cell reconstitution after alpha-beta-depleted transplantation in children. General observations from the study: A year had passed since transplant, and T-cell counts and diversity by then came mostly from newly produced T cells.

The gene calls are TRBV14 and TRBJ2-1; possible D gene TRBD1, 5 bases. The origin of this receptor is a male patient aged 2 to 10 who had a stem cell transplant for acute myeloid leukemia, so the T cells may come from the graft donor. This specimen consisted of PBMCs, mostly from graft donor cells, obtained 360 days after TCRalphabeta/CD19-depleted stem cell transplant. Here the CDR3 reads CASSQARVSYNEQFF. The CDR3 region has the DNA TGTGCCAGCAGCCAAGCCAGGGTCTCCTACAATGAGCAGTTCTTC.